This TCR beta chain is drawn from a study of cytomegalovirus exposure and HLA in healthy donors (dated by TCRdb to about 2017). General notes on the study: The 550 to 750 repertoires of the first cohort and the 120 validation repertoires were produced on the same platform, according to a later analysis. The aim of the study was to test whether cataloging public T cell receptors could identify signatures of past pathogen exposure. A separate validation cohort of 100 to 150 different subjects was used in addition to the 666-subject first cohort. To predict cytomegalovirus infection status, the study brought together high-throughput TCR immunosequencing, statistical association of individual TCRs with disease status, and machine learning.

The germline V gene (reference sequence) specifies LNHDA as CDR1 and SQIVND as CDR2. Inclusive of the bounding cysteine and phenylalanine, the CDR3 is 15 residues long. The retained sequence is limited to the CDR3, 45 bases, with the frame set at the first base. V has 5 bases trimmed and J has 5 bases trimmed; junction bases matching no gene number 9. Overall results and qualifications from the work: All 120 or so repertoires were used to score co-occurrence in the validation cohort in a later analysis, because that analysis had no HLA typing for the cohort. In vitro tests confirmed that a few of the cytomegalovirus-associated TCR beta chains recognize cytomegalovirus antigens. The authors suggested that the approach could potentially be generalized to other disease states and immunological phenotypes. Across donors, most TCR sequences were observed very rarely, whereas some public TCRs were present in many individuals. Of the cluster scores, 85% to 95% were above 0 in a later analysis, which found that TCRs clustered in the first cohort also tended to co-occur in the 95 to 150 validation repertoires. The classifier was reported to diagnose cytomegalovirus status with high specificity and sensitivity in both the original and validation cohorts. In the study, 150 to 200 TCR beta chains were listed as associated with cytomegalovirus.

Separate from the approximately 700-subject first cohort, the validation cohort of 120 subjects was the group to which the donors belonged. Library creation used the immunoSEQ multiplex PCR assay. Turning to the authors' computational methods: A statistical classification framework was developed to diagnose cytomegalovirus status using the catalog of TCR beta chain sequences. TCRdb mirrors the immuneACCESS table, restricted to in-frame sequences. Some clones are absent from its copies; in checked studies, under half trace to an unresolved V gene, and the reason for the others is unknown. The V and J calls and clone size come from that table; D and trimming were worked out from the DNA. The sample has a few hundred thousand clones on record, 88% of them singletons. The top ten constitute approximately 0.88% of the sample. Turning to this clone: There is no known antigen for this receptor. The input lacks base qualities; no much larger clone sits a single base away.

The receptor comes from a woman aged 18-30 years in good health and CMV-seronegative. The sequenced sample was PBMCs. The chain links TRBV19 with TRBJ2-5; 9 junctional bases match TRBD1. The CDR3 here reads CASSLGQGEGETQYF. In nucleotide form, the sequence is TGTGCCAGTAGTCTGGGACAGGGTGAGGGGGAGACCCAGTACTTC.